This T cell receptor (beta chain) is from a study of OX40 agonist ivuxolimab in advanced cancers. The table came from immunoSEQ multiplex PCR; TCRdb's copy has only in-frame clones and leaves some out. The sample holds about 70,000 clones, around 88% seen once. The germline CDR1 and CDR2 sequences are SNHLY and FYNNEI. Trimming at V came to 6 bases and at J to 1 base, leaving 1 base not matched to a gene. The CDR3 loop spans 13 amino acids. Sequenced material: CD4+ or CD8+ T cells sorted from blood, taken in a trial of the OX40 agonist ivuxolimab. The chain links TRBV2 to TRBJ2-5, with 8 bases matching TRBD2. The source is an adult with an advanced solid tumor such as melanoma, head and neck, liver or kidney cancer. The CDR3 reads CASSGTSQETQYF. DNA of the CDR3: TGTGCCAGCAGCGGGACTAGCCAAGAGACCCAGTACTTC.